A single sample is the source of the 18 T cell receptor beta chains below, sequenced in a study of response to subunit inactivated influenza vaccine. TCRdb independently ran MiXCR on the RT-PCR reads; one entry per CDR3 protein. The sample lists about 800,000 distinct CDR3 sequences, 21% occurring once. Here the sequenced sample was PBMCs from blood, taken about 5 days after vaccination. These receptors were taken from a man in his forties or fifties who received an inactivated influenza vaccine.

V usage is TRBV10-3 and J usage is TRBJ1-4; 7 nucleotides agree with TRBD1. Germline V gene sequence: CDR1 ENHRY, CDR2 SYGVKD. CDR3 length: 15 residues. Trimming took 1 base from V and 4 from J; bases not matched to a gene: 3. CDR3 sequence (DNA): TGTGCCATCAGTGAGTTACAGGGGATTAATGAAAAACTGTTTTTT. Residues: CAISELQGINEKLFF.

This clonotype turned up a few times. This chain links TRBV6-5 with TRBJ2-1; D unclear. Germline-derived CDR1 and CDR2 are MNHEY and SVGAGI. The CDR3 has 16 residues. V lost 2 bases and J lost 0, with 11 bases in between. CDR3: CASSYRRPSSYNEQFF. CDR3 sequence (DNA): TGTGCCAGCAGTTACCGGCGCCCGAGCTCCTACAATGAGCAGTTCTTC.

V is TRBV6-2 or TRBV6-3 and J is TRBJ2-2; TRBD2 aligns across 10 bases. Trimming cost V 7 bases and J 3 bases; bases outside gene matches: 14. The CDR3 is 18 residues long. Germline CDR1 is MNHEY and CDR2 is SVGEGT. The CDR3 nucleotides are TGTGCCAGCACCCACCCGGCCCCTGGACTAGCGGACACCGGGGAGCTGTTTTTT. This translates into CASTHPAPGLADTGELFF.

The chain has TRBV6-1 and TRBJ2-1, with 14 bases that match TRBD2. V was clipped by 5 bases and J by 4 bases; unmatched bases: 10. The CDR3 runs 18 residues. Germline V gene data show CDR1 as MNHNS and CDR2 as SASEGT. DNA of the CDR3: TGTGCCAGCAGTACAACCAGACTAGCGGGAGGGGAGTACAATGAGCAGTTCTTC. The encoded protein is CASSTTRLAGGEYNEQFF.

This clonotype was seen only a few times. The chain recombines TRBV24-1 with TRBJ2-1, with 7 bases fitting TRBD1. The ends lost 3 bases at V and 0 bases at J; junction bases unmatched: 1. CDR1 is KGHDR, CDR2 SFDVKD, per germline. The CDR3 loop spans 15 amino acids. CDR3 sequence (DNA): TGTGCCACCAGTGATCCAGGGGGCTCCTACAATGAGCAGTTCTTC. This encodes CATSDPGGSYNEQFF.

The V call is TRBV6-2 or TRBV6-3, the J call TRBJ2-7; unclear D gene. The V gene's germline CDR1 is MNHEY and CDR2 SVGEGT. The CDR3 covers 13 residues. Trimming shortened V by 8 bases and J by 3 bases, and 14 bases separated the two germline ends. The CDR3 sequence is CASCKDDHYEQYF. In nucleotides, the CDR3 is TGTGCCAGCTGCAAGGACGACCACTACGAGCAGTACTTC.

This clonotype has a handful of counts. This rearrangement joins TRBV18 to TRBJ2-5; 8 bases are a match to TRBD2. The V and J ends lost 3 bases and 4 bases, in that order; junction bases with no gene match: 4. Germline loops: CDR1 KGHSH, CDR2 LQKENI. The CDR3 contains 14 residues. CDR3: CASSPPSGGETQYF. The CDR3 bases are TGTGCCAGCTCACCTCCCAGCGGGGGAGAGACCCAGTACTTC.

The rearrangement joins TRBV20-1 to TRBJ2-3, with D maybe TRBD2 (5 bases). This CDR3 spans 15 amino acids. V dropped 1 base and J dropped 3 bases, with 14 bases sitting between them. The germline V gene encodes CDR1 DFQATT and CDR2 SNEGSKA (reference sequence). This chain's CDR3 is CSARVGSVRTDTQYF. CDR3 in DNA: TGCAGTGCTAGAGTTGGTAGCGTGAGGACAGATACGCAGTATTTT.

This clonotype was found a few times. The chain has TRBV10-3 and TRBJ2-7, with D perhaps assigned TRBD1 or TRBD2 (5 bases each). The CDR3 sequence is 14 residues long. Germline V lookup: CDR1 ENHRY, CDR2 SYGVKD. Trimming removed 3 bases at V and 7 bases at J, with 16 bases between. The chain's CDR3 is CAISEGTFAGEQYF. CDR3 sequence (DNA): TGTGCCATCAGTGAAGGGACGTTTGCAGGGGAGCAGTACTTC.

This clonotype was recorded only once. The chain recombines TRBV4-2 with TRBJ2-2, with D perhaps matching TRBD1 (6 bases). The CDR3 loop spans 19 amino acids. CDR1 and CDR2 (germline): LGHNA, YNFKEQ. V was cut by 0 bases and J by 8 bases, with 25 bases left in between. DNA for the CDR3: TGTGCCAGCAGCCAAGAACAGGGCCAGCTCCAACTAAATGCAGGGGAGCTGTTTTTT. Its translation is CASSQEQGQLQLNAGELFF.

The chain employs TRBV5-6 and TRBJ2-1, with TRBD2 identical over 7 bases. The CDR3 runs to 14 residues. V gave up 2 bases and J gave up 6 bases; unmatched junction bases: 5. The germline V gene has CDR1 SGHDT and CDR2 YYEEEE. This chain's CDR3 is CASSFPGGVNEQFF. The CDR3, as DNA: TGTGCCAGCAGCTTCCCGGGAGGAGTCAATGAGCAGTTCTTC. Drawing the rest from reference TRBV5-6 and TRBJ2-1, the complete variable domain is DAGVTQSPTHLIKTRGQQVTLRCSPKSGHDTVSWYQQALGQGPQFIFQYYEEEERQRGNFPDRFSGHQFPNYSSELNVNALLLGDSALYLCASSFPGGVNEQFFGPGTRLTVL.

DNA of the CDR3: TGTGCCAGCAGTTACGGGGACACTACCAATTCACCCCTCCACTTT. Its protein product is CASSYGDTTNSPLHF. This chain links TRBV6-5 with TRBJ1-6; perhaps TRBD1 as D (6 bases). The V and J ends lost 2 bases and 7 bases respectively, with 12 bases between them. Germline values: CDR1 MNHEY, CDR2 SVGAGI. This CDR3 is built from 15 residues.

The V call is TRBV9, the J call TRBJ2-1; D gene ambiguous. This CDR3 comprises 14 residues. V dropped 0 bases and J dropped 9 bases, with 13 bases sitting between them. Germline CDR1 is SGDLS and CDR2 is YYNGEE. CDR3 bases: TGTGCCAGCAGCGTAGCCCGTGTCCTTGGTGAGCAGTTCTTC. Translating it yields CASSVARVLGEQFF.

This clonotype was observed many times. The chain uses TRBV4-1 and TRBJ1-4; the match to TRBD1 covers 8 bases. The CDR3 has 19 amino acids. J gave up 1 base and V 2 bases, and 12 bases lay outside the gene matches. Germline CDR1 is MGHRA and CDR2 is YSYEKL. CDR3 bases: TGCGCCAGCAGCCAAAGCCGGGGCAGGGGGCCAGGAACTAATGAAAAACTGTTTTTT. It specifies CASSQSRGRGPGTNEKLFF.

To note about this clonotype: Given a much more abundant clone one base away, this may be a read error. Here the CDR3 reads CASSQIAGITDTQCF. DNA of the CDR3: TGCGCCAGCAGCCAGATAGCGGGGATAACAGATACGCAGTGTTTT. The chain combines TRBV4-3 with TRBJ2-3; 8 positions match TRBD2. CDR1 and CDR2 from the germline V gene are LGHNA and YSLEER. The CDR3 has 15 amino acids.

The chain recombines TRBV10-3 with TRBJ2-2; no clear D gene. CDR3 size: 15 residues. Germline CDR1 and CDR2: ENHRY and SYGVKD. The V and J ends lost 3 bases and 2 bases respectively, with 10 bases between them. The CDR3 protein is CAISDRQTNTGELFF. The CDR3 nucleotides are TGTGCCATCAGTGATCGGCAGACCAACACCGGGGAGCTGTTTTTT.

The rearrangement links TRBV5-5 to TRBJ2-7; D assignment may be TRBD1 or TRBD2 (5 bases each). This CDR3 has 16 residues. The germline V and J ends were trimmed by 0 bases and 2 bases, with 15 bases remaining between them. Germline loops: CDR1 SGHKS, CDR2 YYEKEE (reference sequence). CDR3 coding DNA: TGTGCCAGCAGCTTGGCCCAGGGTACGAGGGCCTACGAGCAGTACTTC. Translating gives CASSLAQGTRAYEQYF.

CDR3 amino acids: CASSRDGTDEQFF. The CDR3, as DNA: TGTGCCAGCAGCCGGGACGGAACCGATGAGCAGTTCTTC. The V and J genes are TRBV6-2 or TRBV6-3 and TRBJ2-1; D may correspond to TRBD1 or TRBD2 (5 bases each). Trimming pared 6 bases from V and 8 bases from J, leaving 14 bases between. Germline CDR1 MNHEY, CDR2 SVGEGT. The CDR3 runs to 13 residues.